This T cell receptor (beta chain) was captured in a study of T-cell memory formation after mild COVID-19. Study-level background: Largely, the TCR clusters proved donor specific. The study's findings and limits: Clones that shrank (day 15 to 85) were balanced CD4/CD8, whereas later expanders leaned CD4+. Those CD4+ clones that contracted were mainly in CM and EM (CD8+ ones in EMRA). Some clones that responded turned up in pre-infection memory, which suggests that cross-reactive memory joined in.

TCRdb ran MiXCR on the 5' RACE reads and lists one entry per CDR3 protein. The sample carries hundreds of thousands of distinct CDR3 sequences, about a fifth recorded once. V dropped 0 bases and J dropped 5 bases, with 9 bases sitting between them. Germline V gene sequence: CDR1 SGDLS, CDR2 YYNGEE. This CDR3 spans 15 amino acids. Note on this clonotype: No antigen is known for it.

The TCR originated in an adult woman who had mild COVID-19 (a few samples of this study predate the infection). Cell type and time point are not known. The sample comprised PBMCs or a T cell subset sorted from them (not recorded which). This sequence joins TRBV9 and TRBJ1-6; D is ambiguous. This CDR3 is CASSVAGRNNSPLHF. For the CDR3, the DNA is TGTGCCAGCAGCGTAGCTGGGAGAAATAATTCACCCCTCCACTTT.